The 22 T cell receptor beta chains below were found in one sample sequenced in a study of CD8 T cells in ankylosing spondylitis. MiXCR was run by TCRdb on the 5' RACE reads, yielding one entry per CDR3 protein. Seen here are 150,000 to 200,000 distinct CDR3 sequences, 18% observed once, and the top ten hold roughly 4%. Sequencing input: blood, either unsorted or a sorted T cell fraction (not recorded which). The receptors shown here come from a male donor aged 10-35 years with ankylosing spondylitis or in good health (not recorded which).

This clonotype was observed many times. The rearrangement links TRBV7-2 to TRBJ2-2, with 7 bases aligning to TRBD2. V lost 1 base to trimming and J lost 10 bases; unmatched junction nucleotides: 6. From germline, CDR1 is SGHTA and CDR2 FQGNSA. CDR3 length: 14 amino acids. In DNA form, the CDR3 reads TGTGCCAGCAGCTTAGTGGCGGGAGTGGTGGAGCTGTTTTTT. Protein product: CASSLVAGVVELFF.

The genes are TRBV18 and TRBJ2-7; tentatively, D is TRBD1 (5 bases). The CDR3 is 13 residues long. Trimming pared 3 bases from V and 2 bases from J, leaving 8 bases between. In germline, CDR1 is KGHSH, CDR2 LQKENI. The CDR3 reads CASSPRGPYEQYF. The CDR3 DNA is TGTGCCAGCTCACCTAGGGGCCCCTACGAGCAGTACTTC.

In its sample, this clonotype was seen many times. V usage is TRBV20-1 and J usage is TRBJ2-1; 9 bases map to TRBD2. V shed 5 bases and J 10 bases; nucleotides not matched to a gene: 12. Germline V gene sequence: CDR1 DFQATT, CDR2 SNEGSKA (reference sequence). This CDR3 has 14 amino acids. CDR3 nucleotide sequence: TGCAGTGCTGCGGGACTAGCTGGCGGTGGCGAGCAGTTCTTC. It specifies CSAAGLAGGGEQFF.

Ten or more counts support this clonotype. The chain combines TRBV7-8 with TRBJ1-3, with D hard to call. Trimming took 5 bases from V and 7 from J, leaving 12 bases between them. Germline V gene sequence: CDR1 SGHVS, CDR2 FQNEAQ. There are 13 residues in the CDR3. The CDR3 bases are TGTGCCAGCAGCGGGCGCAGTCAGAACACCATATATTTT. This sequence encodes CASSGRSQNTIYF.

This clonotype was counted many times. The chain joins TRBV5-5 to TRBJ2-2, with a weak D call TRBD2 (6 bases). There are 15 residues in the CDR3. The germline CDR1 and CDR2 sequences are SGHKS and YYEKEE (reference sequence). Trimming stripped 4 bases from V and 2 bases from J, with 12 bases between. This CDR3 is CASSDGTANTGELFF. CDR3 nucleotides: TGTGCCAGCAGCGACGGGACTGCCAACACCGGGGAGCTGTTTTTT.

This clonotype has at least ten counts. The genes are TRBV24-1 and TRBJ2-3; no clear D gene. This CDR3 has 13 residues. The germline V and J ends were trimmed by 3 bases and 2 bases, with 5 bases remaining between them. Germline assignment: CDR1 KGHDR and CDR2 SFDVKD. The CDR3 is CATSDGFTDTQYF. The CDR3 coding sequence is TGTGCCACCAGTGATGGGTTCACAGATACGCAGTATTTT.

This chain links TRBV20-1 with TRBJ2-3, with D tentatively TRBD2 (5 bases). The germline gives CDR1 DFQATT, CDR2 SNEGSKA (reference sequence). V was cut by 3 bases and J by 4 bases, with 11 bases left in between. This CDR3 has 13 amino acids. The CDR3 DNA sequence: TGCAGTGCTAGGGGTATGGGAGCAGATACGCAGTATTTT. Translating it yields CSARGMGADTQYF.

This clonotype showed up many times. The CDR3 bases are TGCGCCAGCAGCTTGGCTAGCGGATCTACATATACGCAGTATTTT. Residues: CASSLASGSTYTQYF. This chain uses TRBV5-1 with TRBJ2-3, with 7 bases that match TRBD2. CDR3 size: 15 residues. CDR1 is SGHRS and CDR2 is YFSETQ in the germline V gene. Trimming removed 0 bases from V and 7 bases from J; junction bases left unmatched: 8. Drawing the rest from reference TRBV5-1 and TRBJ2-3, the complete variable domain is KAGVTQTPRYLIKTRGQQVTLSCSPISGHRSVSWYQQTPGQGLQFLFEYFSETQRNKGNFPGRFSGRQFSNSRSEMNVSTLELGDSALYLCASSLASGSTYTQYFGPGTRLTVL.

The J gene is TRBJ2-3, the V gene TRBV27; D call uncertain. The CDR3 is 14 residues long. V was shortened by 7 bases and J by 7 bases, with 18 bases between the two germline ends. Germline CDR1 MNHEY, CDR2 SMNVEV (reference sequence). The CDR3 coding sequence is TGTGCCAGCAACCTTAAGGGCGGTGGGTATACGCAGTATTTT. The encoded protein is CASNLKGGGYTQYF.

This clonotype came up many times. The chain carries TRBV2 and TRBJ2-1; D remains unclear. Germline V gene data show CDR1 as SNHLY and CDR2 as FYNNEI. Trimming left V 6 bases short and J 7 bases short, with 10 bases between. The CDR3 spans 12 residues. This chain's CDR3 is CASRYARNEQFF. Written as DNA, the CDR3 is TGTGCCAGCAGATACGCGCGGAATGAGCAGTTCTTC.

This clonotype was recorded many times. The junction and the germline gene differ at one end; a read error may be behind it. V usage is TRBV12-3 or TRBV12-4 and J usage is TRBJ1-2, with a tentative D call TRBD1 (5 bases). The CDR3 covers 11 residues. The CDR3 here is CASSLGAGYTF. The CDR3 DNA sequence: TGTGCCAGCAGCTTAGGGGCTGGCTACACCTTC.

This clonotype occurred many times. The rearrangement joins TRBV7-2 to TRBJ2-3, with 10 bases aligning to TRBD2. Germline CDR1 SGHTA, CDR2 FQGNSA. The CDR3 is 19 amino acids. With 4 bases clipped from V and 2 bases from J, the junction kept 15 bases outside the gene matches. The CDR3 DNA sequence: TGTGCCAGCAGCTCCCAGGGGAGGGGACTAGCGAGATTCACAGATACGCAGTATTTT. This sequence encodes CASSSQGRGLARFTDTQYF.

In this sample, this clonotype turned up many times. The chain carries TRBV7-2 and TRBJ1-1; D ambiguous. Per the germline V gene, CDR1 is SGHTA and CDR2 is FQGNSA. CDR3 length: 12 amino acids. V lost 5 bases, J lost 2 bases, and 6 bases lay in between. In DNA form, the CDR3 reads TGTGCCAGCAGCCGGACTAACACTGAAGCTTTCTTT. It yields the protein CASSRTNTEAFF. Looking up the rest from reference TRBV7-2 and TRBJ1-1 gives the full variable domain: GAGVSQSPSNKVTEKGKDVELRCDPISGHTALYWYRQSLGQGLEFLIYFQGNSAPDKSGLPSDRFSAERTGGSVSTLTIQRTQQEDSAVYLCASSRTNTEAFFGQGTRLTVV.

V and J are TRBV13 and TRBJ2-7; no firm D call. Trimming stripped 0 bases from V and 5 bases from J, with 14 bases between. From germline, CDR1 is PRHDT and CDR2 FYEKMQ (reference sequence). The CDR3 has 15 amino acids. CDR3: CASSLGSIGVNEQYF. The CDR3 DNA reads TGTGCCAGCAGCTTAGGGTCTATTGGGGTCAACGAGCAGTACTTC.

In its sample, this clonotype was seen a few times. The chain uses TRBV30 and TRBJ1-1, with a weak D call TRBD1 (6 bases). This CDR3 contains 14 residues. The germline V gene encodes CDR1 GTSNPN and CDR2 SVGIG (reference sequence). Trimming took 0 bases from V and 7 from J, leaving 15 bases between them. This CDR3 is CAWSVNRVNVEAFF. The CDR3 DNA sequence: TGTGCCTGGAGTGTGAACAGGGTTAATGTTGAAGCTTTCTTT.

In its sample, this clonotype was seen many times. This chain links TRBV6-1 with TRBJ2-5, with D maybe TRBD2 (6 bases). V was clipped by 4 bases and J by 2 bases, with 8 bases between them. The CDR3 is 13 amino acids. Germline V gene sequence: CDR1 MNHNS, CDR2 SASEGT. CDR3 protein: CASSGTTQETQYF. The CDR3 DNA reads as TGTGCCAGCAGTGGGACTACTCAAGAGACCCAGTACTTC.

This clonotype was seen a handful of times. The rearrangement uses TRBV19 and TRBJ2-1, with D uncertain. This CDR3 contains 16 residues. The germline V and J ends were trimmed by 3 bases and 0 bases, with 12 bases remaining between them. The V gene's germline CDR1 is LNHDA and CDR2 SQIVND (reference sequence). Here the CDR3 DNA reads TGTGCCAGTAGTATGACCGGAACGGGCTCCTACAATGAGCAGTTCTTC. Its protein is CASSMTGTGSYNEQFF.

This clonotype has ten or more counts. The V call is TRBV30, the J call TRBJ1-2; D remains unclear. CDR1 is GTSNPN, CDR2 SVGIG, per germline (reference sequence). V lost 5 bases and J lost 0, with 16 bases in between. The CDR3 is 15 residues long. This CDR3 reads CAWFDPRRANYGYTF. CDR3 bases: TGTGCCTGGTTTGATCCCAGGCGAGCTAACTATGGCTACACCTTC.

Ten or more counts support this clonotype. This rearrangement joins TRBV2 to TRBJ2-7; D is possibly TRBD1 (5 bases). This CDR3 is 13 amino acids long. Germline V gives CDR1 SNHLY, CDR2 FYNNEI. Trimming removed 3 bases at V and 3 bases at J, with 9 bases between. CDR3 amino acids: CASSEQQGYEQYV. The DNA for the CDR3 is TGTGCCAGCAGTGAGCAGCAGGGCTACGAGCAGTACGTC.

Ten or more counts support this clonotype. The gene calls are TRBV24-1 and TRBJ2-3; the D is unclear. Germline loops: CDR1 KGHDR, CDR2 SFDVKD. Trimming left V 6 bases short and J 0 bases short, with 9 bases between. The CDR3 sequence is 14 residues long. Here the CDR3 reads CATSLSPSTDTQYF. CDR3 sequence (DNA): TGTGCCACCAGTCTGTCACCTAGCACAGATACGCAGTATTTT.

This clonotype was seen repeatedly, ten times or more. In DNA, the CDR3 is TGTGCCAGTACTCGGGACAGGGTTCCCAATGAGCAGTTCTTC. Translation gives CASTRDRVPNEQFF. The rearrangement uses TRBV6-2 or TRBV6-3 and TRBJ2-1; 9 nucleotides align to TRBD1. Germline CDR1 MNHEY, CDR2 SVGEGT. This CDR3 contains 14 residues. V trimming: 9 bases; J trimming: 6 bases; junction bases outside the gene matches: 9.

CDR3 loop: CASSQFWGREYQETQYF. The CDR3 region has the DNA TGCGCCAGCAGCCAATTCTGGGGACGGGAGTACCAAGAGACCCAGTACTTC. The J gene is TRBJ2-5, the V gene TRBV4-3; D perhaps matches TRBD2 (6 bases). V was cut by 2 bases and J by 0 bases, with 16 bases left in between. This CDR3 has 17 residues. CDR1 and CDR2 (germline): LGHNA, YSLEER.